Below, 15 T cell receptor beta chains from the same sample are listed, as sequenced in a study of radiation and T cells in renal cell carcinoma. Using immunoSEQ multiplex PCR, the repertoire was profiled, and TCRdb retains in-frame clones only, with some absent. This table holds tens of thousands of clones, 70% to 90% found once. Time point reported: blood 4 weeks post-SBRT, at nephrectomy. Treatment in this sample: 15 Gy SBRT to primary tumor, nephrectomy 4 weeks later. Here the sequenced sample was blood, taken from a patient whose treatment included radiotherapy and nephrectomy. Receptor source: an older woman with renal cell carcinoma.

This chain uses TRBV7-9 with TRBJ2-7; D gene unclear. V was trimmed by 1 base and J by 3 bases, leaving 10 bases between them. CDR1 is SEHNR and CDR2 is FQNEAQ in the germline V gene (reference sequence). This CDR3 comprises 14 residues. The CDR3 sequence: CASSLDLFLYEQYF. CDR3 coding DNA: TGTGCCAGCAGCTTAGATCTCTTCCTCTACGAGCAGTACTTC.

The chain is built from TRBV10-3 and TRBJ2-5, with 8 bases aligning to TRBD1. The end of the DNA is better explained by TRBJ2-7, so the J call may be wrong. CDR1 is ENHRY, CDR2 SYGVKD, per germline. The CDR3 runs 13 residues. The CDR3 is CAIGGQGANEQYF. CDR3 DNA sequence: TGTGCCATCGGGGGGCAGGGGGCCAACGAGCAGTACTTC.

The rearrangement uses TRBV6-5 and TRBJ1-1; D is perhaps TRBD1 (6 bases). The CDR3 contains 15 residues. V gave up 3 bases and J gave up 5 bases, with 16 bases separating them. CDR1 MNHEY and CDR2 SVGAGI come from the germline V gene. The CDR3, as DNA: TGTGCCAGCAGTTATACCCAAGGGGGTGGGACTGAAGCTTTCTTT. Protein product: CASSYTQGGGTEAFF.

The V gene is TRBV29-1, the J gene TRBJ1-5; 9 bases align to TRBD1. Germline CDR1 reads SQVTM; CDR2 reads ANQGSEA. This CDR3 spans 14 amino acids. V shed 5 bases and J 2 bases; nucleotides not matched to a gene: 4. The DNA of the CDR3 is TGCAGCGTTACGACAGGGGGAGGCAATCAGCCCCAGCATTTT. Translated: CSVTTGGGNQPQHF. The full variable domain, rest sourced from reference TRBV29-1 and TRBJ1-5, is SAVISQKPSRDICQRGTSLTIQCQVDSQVTMMFWYRQQPGQSLTLIATANQGSEATYESGFVIDKFPISRPNLTFSTLTVSNMSPEDSSIYLCSVTTGGGNQPQHFGDGTRLSIL.

This clone was seen only a few times. The chain is built from TRBV9 and TRBJ1-1; D possibly corresponds to TRBD1 (6 bases). Trimming removed 0 bases from V and 0 bases from J, with 12 bases in between. This CDR3 comprises 16 residues. Germline V gene data show CDR1 as SGDLS and CDR2 as YYNGEE. CDR3 protein: CASSVGQGLVNTEAFF. CDR3 coding DNA: TGTGCCAGCAGCGTAGGGCAGGGGCTGGTGAACACTGAAGCTTTCTTT. Supplemented by reference TRBV9 and TRBJ1-1, the full variable domain reads DSGVTQTPKHLITATGQRVTLRCSPRSGDLSVYWYQQSLDQGLQFLIQYYNGEERAKGNILERFSAQQFPDLHSELNLSSLELGDSALYFCASSVGQGLVNTEAFFGQGTRLTVV.

This rearrangement joins TRBV7-9 to TRBJ2-3, with D unresolved. Germline lookup yields CDR1 SEHNR and CDR2 FQNEAQ (reference sequence). CDR3 length: 11 residues. V gave up 2 bases and J gave up 3 bases, with 0 bases separating them. DNA for the CDR3: TGTGCCAGCAGCTTAACAGATACGCAGTATTTT. It yields the protein CASSLTDTQYF.

This clone has only one observation. The CDR3 DNA sequence: TGTGCCAGCAGCCCAGGGGAAAAACTGTTTTTT. This sequence encodes CASSPGEKLFF. J is TRBJ1-4 and V is TRBV7-2; a possible D gene is TRBD1 (5 bases). Germline CDR1 is SGHTA and CDR2 is FQGNSA. The CDR3 covers 11 residues. V was clipped by 5 bases and J by 8 bases, with 6 bases between them.

The J gene is TRBJ1-3, the V gene TRBV2; D is possibly TRBD1 (6 bases). Between the trimmed V and J ends, which lost 8 bases and 3 bases, there was a span of 20 bases. CDR1 SNHLY and CDR2 FYNNEI come from the germline V gene. The CDR3 has 16 amino acids. CDR3 region: CASSFTPTGGGNTIYF. In DNA form, the CDR3 reads TGTGCCAGCTCCTTTACCCCGACAGGCGGTGGAAACACCATATATTTT.

The J gene is TRBJ2-5, the V gene TRBV5-1; 7 positions agree with TRBD1. Germline V gives CDR1 SGHRS, CDR2 YFSETQ. V trimming: 5 bases; J trimming: 1 base; junction bases outside the gene matches: 11. There are 16 residues in the CDR3. The CDR3 reads CASRSTPGQSQETQYF. In DNA, the CDR3 is TGCGCCAGCAGATCGACTCCGGGACAGAGCCAAGAGACCCAGTACTTC. Full variable domain (outside the CDR3, taken from reference TRBV5-1 and TRBJ2-5): KAGVTQTPRYLIKTRGQQVTLSCSPISGHRSVSWYQQTPGQGLQFLFEYFSETQRNKGNFPGRFSGRQFSNSRSEMNVSTLELGDSALYLCASRSTPGQSQETQYFGPGTRLLVL.

The V call is TRBV6-5, the J call TRBJ1-2; D possibly corresponds to TRBD1 (5 bases). V lost 1 base to trimming and J lost 8 bases, with 11 bases between them. CDR3 length: 13 amino acids. Germline V gene data show CDR1 as MNHEY and CDR2 as SVGAGI. The CDR3 sequence: CASSYLGDPGYTF. The CDR3 region has the DNA TGTGCCAGCAGTTACTTAGGGGATCCCGGCTACACCTTC.

J is TRBJ2-7 and V is TRBV4-1; weak D call: TRBD2 (5 bases). The V gene's germline CDR1 is MGHRA and CDR2 YSYEKL. This CDR3 spans 15 amino acids. The V end was cut by 2 bases, the J end by 2 bases, with 13 bases between. CDR3 bases: TGCGCCAGCAGCCAACCGGGCGGACTCGCCTACGAGCAGTACTTC. Translated: CASSQPGGLAYEQYF.

The chain joins TRBV5-6 to TRBJ1-1, with no clear D. This CDR3 comprises 17 residues. Trimming pared 3 bases from V and 0 bases from J, leaving 18 bases between. In germline, CDR1 is SGHDT, CDR2 YYEEEE. This CDR3 is CASSSRQGLTMNTEAFF. CDR3 nucleotide sequence: TGTGCCAGCAGCTCCCGACAAGGCCTAACTATGAACACTGAAGCTTTCTTT.

The CDR3 region is CATSRVRGQNTEAFF. The CDR3 region has the DNA TGTGCCACCAGCAGAGTAAGGGGGCAGAACACTGAAGCTTTCTTT. This chain uses TRBV15 with TRBJ1-1; TRBD1 aligns across 7 bases. Germline trimming cut 1 base from V and 1 base from J; bases unmatched to any gene: 3. Germline CDR1 is LNHNV and CDR2 is YYDKDF (reference sequence). CDR3 length: 15 amino acids.

As regards this clone: The junction differs from germline at one of its ends, possibly a read error. This sample also contains other DNA sequences that code for the same CDR3. This chain links TRBV20-1 with TRBJ1-1, with no clear D. This CDR3 region has 9 residues. Germline CDR1 and CDR2: DFQATT and SNEGSKA (reference sequence). This chain's CDR3 is CNSGIEAFF. In DNA, the CDR3 is TGCAATTCTGGAATTGAAGCCTTCTTT.

The chain uses TRBV6-4 and TRBJ2-1; D is possibly TRBD2 (5 bases). The germline gives CDR1 MRHNA, CDR2 SNTAGT. Trimming cost V 4 bases and J 5 bases, with 9 bases left between them. The CDR3 spans 13 residues. The CDR3 region has the DNA TGTGCCAGCAGTGTCAAGCGGAACAATGAGCAGTTCTTC. Encoded protein: CASSVKRNNEQFF.